This T cell receptor (beta chain) was recovered during a study of T-cell memory formation after mild COVID-19. Study results and limitations: Whether second-wave clones peaking at day 37 were SARS-CoV-2 specific went unconfirmed. Researchers report contracting CD4+ clones mostly in CM and EM, with CD8+ clones in EMRA.

CDR3 size: 16 residues. Germline-derived CDR1 and CDR2 are DFQATT and SNEGSKA (reference sequence). This clonotype was seen more than once but under ten times. Its target is unknown. Constant-segment primers and 5'RACE yielded cDNA libraries for TCR alpha and TCR beta, each carrying sample barcodes and UMIs. TCRdb fed the 5' RACE reads into MiXCR, producing one record per CDR3 protein. Found here are around 320,000 distinct CDR3 sequences, more than 13% of them singletons; the top ten hold around 20%. The source of this sequence is a young man who had mild COVID-19 (a few samples of this study predate the infection). Cell type and time point are not known. The rearrangement joins TRBV20-1 to TRBJ2-3, with 8 bases fitting TRBD2. The sample taken for sequencing was PBMCs or a T cell subset sorted from them (not recorded which). The CDR3 sequence: CTPTHGSGGGADTQYF. The CDR3 DNA reads TGCACCCCCACCCACGGGAGCGGGGGTGGAGCAGATACGCAGTATTTT.